The following is a T cell receptor (beta chain) sequence with its context. A clone one base away is much larger, so this may be a read error. CDR1 is SGHTA, CDR2 FQGNSA, per germline. The CDR3 is 18 amino acids. With 0 bases clipped from V and 5 bases from J, the junction kept 10 bases outside the gene matches. This record belongs to a study of T-cell reconstitution after alpha-beta-depleted transplantation in children. A TCRbeta library incorporating unique molecular identifiers was prepared. TCRdb independently ran MiXCR on the PCR reads; one entry per CDR3 protein. The sample holds hundreds of thousands of distinct CDR3 sequences, approximately 15% seen once.

This TCR was sampled from a human donor who donated a stem cell graft to a child with acute myeloid leukemia. This chain links TRBV7-2 with TRBJ2-3; TRBD2 aligns across 11 bases. Sequencing was performed on PBMCs from the stem cell graft donor, taken from the stem cell graft. CDR3 region: CASSLAVATSGVRDTQYF. CDR3 nucleotide sequence: TGTGCCAGCAGCTTAGCGGTCGCGACTAGCGGGGTGAGAGATACGCAGTATTTT.